The entry below describes one T cell receptor (beta chain). Germline trimming cut 4 bases from V and 4 bases from J; bases unmatched to any gene: 6. The CDR3 contains 16 residues. Germline CDR1 reads MNHEY; CDR2 reads SMNVEV (reference sequence). The data are from a study of PD-L1 blockade in urothelial cancer. The data were produced by immunoSEQ multiplex PCR, yet TCRdb's version contains in-frame clones alone and is incomplete. Altogether tens of thousands of clones are present, 70% to 90% being singletons, with the ten largest covering more than 1.5%. Time point reported: peripheral blood 6 weeks after treatment start.

The specimen was PBMCs, collected around atezolizumab (anti-PD-L1) treatment. The chain recombines TRBV27 with TRBJ2-1, with 11 nucleotides matching TRBD2. The origin of this receptor is a man in his fifties with urothelial cancer. The CDR3 DNA sequence: TGTGCCAGCAGTTATGGGACTAGCGGAGCATACAATGAGCAGTTCTTC. Translated, it gives CASSYGTSGAYNEQFF.